This entry is about one TCR beta chain. This clonotype was picked up many times. What antigen it recognizes has not been identified. No base qualities exist here, and no much larger clone lies one base off it. Libraries were made using RT-PCR. Sequencing was carried out with an Illumina HiSeq 2500. TCRdb applied fastp at Q25 and MiXCR to the public reads, then kept only in-frame beta chains. Merged by CDR3 protein, the rows form single entries marked with the most common genes and DNA. This sample holds hundreds of thousands of distinct CDR3 sequences; 12% were observed only once. Clones ranked in the top ten supply about 10% of the sample. This specimen belongs to a study of response to subunit inactivated influenza vaccine listed by TCRdb under 2018. Describing the broader study: To follow how T cells responded to a trivalent subunit inactivated influenza vaccine, the researchers relied on deep quantitative profiling of the T cell receptor repertoire.

What the authors observed across the whole study: It was suggested by the authors that each seasonal influenza vaccination may recruit only a limited number of new T cells.

The CDR1 and CDR2 encoded by the germline V gene (reference sequence) are DFQATT and SNEGSKA. The CDR3 contains 15 residues, cysteine and phenylalanine counted. CDR3 DNA is the only sequence kept; it has 45 bases, read in frame from the first base. Deletion took 5 bases off V and 3 bases off J, with a span of 20 bases between the germline ends. The material sequenced was PBMCs from blood, taken on the day of vaccination. The chain links TRBV20-1 with TRBJ2-7; TRBD2 is a possible D gene, resting on 6 matching bases. The source is a man aged 45-60 years who received an inactivated influenza vaccine. Donor details come from another sample of the same person, matched by shared clones. This receptor carries the CDR3 CSAYDSREANYEQYF. Here is the DNA: TGCAGTGCTTACGACTCGAGGGAGGCCAACTACGAGCAGTACTTC.